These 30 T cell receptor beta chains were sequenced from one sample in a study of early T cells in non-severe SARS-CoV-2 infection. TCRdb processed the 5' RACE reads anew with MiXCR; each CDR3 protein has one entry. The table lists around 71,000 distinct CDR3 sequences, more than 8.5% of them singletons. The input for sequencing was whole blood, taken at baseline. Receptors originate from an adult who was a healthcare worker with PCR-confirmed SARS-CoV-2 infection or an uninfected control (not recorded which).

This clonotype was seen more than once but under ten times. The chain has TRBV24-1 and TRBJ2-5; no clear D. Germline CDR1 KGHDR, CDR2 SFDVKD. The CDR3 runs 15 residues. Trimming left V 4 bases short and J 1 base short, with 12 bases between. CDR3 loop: CATSERSGPQETQYF. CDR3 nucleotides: TGTGCCACCAGTGAGCGATCGGGCCCCCAAGAGACCCAGTACTTC.

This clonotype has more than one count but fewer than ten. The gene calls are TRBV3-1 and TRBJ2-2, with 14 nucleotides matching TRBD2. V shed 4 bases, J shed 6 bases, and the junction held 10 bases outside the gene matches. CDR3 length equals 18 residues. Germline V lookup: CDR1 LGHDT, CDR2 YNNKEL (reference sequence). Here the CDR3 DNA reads TGTGCCAGCAGCCCTCGGGGGACTAGCGGGAGTAGCGCCGGGGAGCTGTTTTTT. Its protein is CASSPRGTSGSSAGELFF. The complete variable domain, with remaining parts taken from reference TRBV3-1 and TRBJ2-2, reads DTAVSQTPKYLVTQMGNDKSIKCEQNLGHDTMYWYKQDSKKFLKIMFSYNNKELIINETVPNRFSPKSPDKAHLNLHINSLELGDSAVYFCASSPRGTSGSSAGELFFGEGSRLTVL.

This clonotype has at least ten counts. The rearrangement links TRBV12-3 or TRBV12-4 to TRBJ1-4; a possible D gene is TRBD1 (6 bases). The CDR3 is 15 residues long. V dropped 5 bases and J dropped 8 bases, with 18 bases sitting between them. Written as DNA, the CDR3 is TGTGCCAGCAGTCCCTGGGGAGGGGGAGGCGAAAAACTGTTTTTT. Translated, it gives CASSPWGGGGEKLFF.

For the CDR3, the DNA is TGTGCCAGCACACCAGACAGGGACACAGATACGCAGTATTTT. Its protein product is CASTPDRDTDTQYF. The gene calls are TRBV2 and TRBJ2-3, with 7 positions matching TRBD1. Germline CDR1 SNHLY, CDR2 FYNNEI. The V and J ends lost 7 bases and 2 bases, in that order; junction bases with no gene match: 6. The CDR3 runs to 14 residues. Together with reference TRBV2 and TRBJ2-3, the CDR3 gives the full variable domain: EPEVTQTPSHQVTQMGQEVILRCVPISNHLYFYWYRQILGQKVEFLVSFYNNEISEKSEIFDDQFSVERPDGSNFTLKIRSTKLEDSAMYFCASTPDRDTDTQYFGPGTRLTVL.

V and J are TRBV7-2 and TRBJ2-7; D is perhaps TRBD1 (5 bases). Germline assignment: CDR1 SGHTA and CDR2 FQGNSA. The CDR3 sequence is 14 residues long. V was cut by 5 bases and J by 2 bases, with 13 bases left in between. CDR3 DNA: TGTGCCAGCAGCAAGGGGATTACAGCCTACGAGCAGTACTTC. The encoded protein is CASSKGITAYEQYF.

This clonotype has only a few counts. The CDR3 region has the DNA TGTGCCAGCAGACAGGGACTAGCCGGTTATAATGAGCAGTTCTTC. Amino acid sequence: CASRQGLAGYNEQFF. This chain joins TRBV7-2 and TRBJ2-1; the match to TRBD2 covers 9 bases. The J segment lost 7 bases and the V segment lost 6 bases, leaving 10 bases of the junction unmatched. The CDR3 covers 15 residues. CDR1 SGHTA and CDR2 FQGNSA come from the germline V gene. The full variable domain, with the rest looked up from reference TRBV7-2 and TRBJ2-1, is GAGVSQSPSNKVTEKGKDVELRCDPISGHTALYWYRQSLGQGLEFLIYFQGNSAPDKSGLPSDRFSAERTGGSVSTLTIQRTQQEDSAVYLCASRQGLAGYNEQFFGPGTRLTVL.

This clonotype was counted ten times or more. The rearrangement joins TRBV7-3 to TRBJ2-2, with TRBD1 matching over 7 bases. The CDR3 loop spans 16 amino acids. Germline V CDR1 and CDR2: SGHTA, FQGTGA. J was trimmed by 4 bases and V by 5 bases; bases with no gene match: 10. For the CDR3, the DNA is TGTGCCAGCAGCCCCGCTGGGGCAGGGGGCACCGGGGAGCTGTTTTTT. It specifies CASSPAGAGGTGELFF.

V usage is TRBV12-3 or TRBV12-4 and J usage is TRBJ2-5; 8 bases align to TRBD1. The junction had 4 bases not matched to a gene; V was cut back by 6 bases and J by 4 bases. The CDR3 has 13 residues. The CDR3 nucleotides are TGTGCCAGCAGAAAACAGGGGGGAGAGACCCAGTACTTC. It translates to CASRKQGGETQYF.

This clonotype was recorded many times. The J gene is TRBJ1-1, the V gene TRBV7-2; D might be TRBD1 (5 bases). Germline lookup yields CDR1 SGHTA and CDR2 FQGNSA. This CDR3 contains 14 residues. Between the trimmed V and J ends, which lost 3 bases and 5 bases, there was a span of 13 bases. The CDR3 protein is CASSFAGGRTEAFF. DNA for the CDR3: TGTGCCAGCAGCTTCGCCGGGGGTAGGACTGAAGCTTTCTTT. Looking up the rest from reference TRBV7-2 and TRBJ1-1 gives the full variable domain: GAGVSQSPSNKVTEKGKDVELRCDPISGHTALYWYRQSLGQGLEFLIYFQGNSAPDKSGLPSDRFSAERTGGSVSTLTIQRTQQEDSAVYLCASSFAGGRTEAFFGQGTRLTVV.

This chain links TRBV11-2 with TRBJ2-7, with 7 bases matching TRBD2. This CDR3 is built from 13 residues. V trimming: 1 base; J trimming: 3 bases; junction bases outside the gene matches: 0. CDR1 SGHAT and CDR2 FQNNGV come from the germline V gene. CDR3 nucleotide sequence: TGTGCCAGCAGCTTAGGGGAGGGCTACGAGCAGTACTTC. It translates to CASSLGEGYEQYF.

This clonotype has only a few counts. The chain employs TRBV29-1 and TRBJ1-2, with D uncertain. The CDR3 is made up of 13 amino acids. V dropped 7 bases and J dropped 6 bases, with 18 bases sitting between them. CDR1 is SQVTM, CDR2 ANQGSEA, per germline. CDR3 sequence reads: CSARLASSDGYTF. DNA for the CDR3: TGCAGCGCTCGACTCGCGAGCTCGGATGGCTACACCTTC.

CDR3 loop: CASSLSKAEAFF. The CDR3 nucleotides read TGTGCCAGCAGTTTATCCAAGGCTGAAGCTTTCTTT. The J gene is TRBJ1-1, the V gene TRBV28; D is ambiguous. The CDR3 covers 12 residues. Germline values: CDR1 MDHEN, CDR2 SYDVKM. V lost 1 base to trimming and J lost 6 bases, with 6 bases between them.

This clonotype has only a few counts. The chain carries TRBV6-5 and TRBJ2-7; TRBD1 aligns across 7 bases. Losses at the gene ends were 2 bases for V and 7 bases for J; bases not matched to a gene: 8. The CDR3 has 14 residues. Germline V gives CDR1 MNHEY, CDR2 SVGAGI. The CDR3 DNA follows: TGTGCCAGCAGTTACCTTGACAGGGCTCGGGAGCAGTACTTC. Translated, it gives CASSYLDRAREQYF.

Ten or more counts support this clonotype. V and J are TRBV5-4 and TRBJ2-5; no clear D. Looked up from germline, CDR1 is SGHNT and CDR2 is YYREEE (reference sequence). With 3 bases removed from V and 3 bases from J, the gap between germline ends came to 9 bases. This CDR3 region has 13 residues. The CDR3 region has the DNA TGTGCCAGCAGCTCCCACTGGGAAGAGACCCAGTACTTC. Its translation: CASSSHWEETQYF.

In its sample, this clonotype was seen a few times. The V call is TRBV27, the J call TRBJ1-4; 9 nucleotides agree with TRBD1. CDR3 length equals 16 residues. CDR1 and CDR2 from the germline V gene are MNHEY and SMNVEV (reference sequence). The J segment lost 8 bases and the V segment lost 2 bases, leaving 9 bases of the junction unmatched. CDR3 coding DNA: TGTGCCAGCAGTTTAGCCCCCACAGGGGGCTGGGAAAAACTGTTTTTT. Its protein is CASSLAPTGGWEKLFF.

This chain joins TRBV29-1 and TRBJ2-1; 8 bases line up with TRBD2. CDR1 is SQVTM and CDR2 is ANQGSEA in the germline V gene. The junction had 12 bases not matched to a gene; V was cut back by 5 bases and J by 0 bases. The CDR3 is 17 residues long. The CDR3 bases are TGCAGCGTTCCGGGGGCTAGCGGGCGGAGCTCCTACAATGAGCAGTTCTTC. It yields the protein CSVPGASGRSSYNEQFF.

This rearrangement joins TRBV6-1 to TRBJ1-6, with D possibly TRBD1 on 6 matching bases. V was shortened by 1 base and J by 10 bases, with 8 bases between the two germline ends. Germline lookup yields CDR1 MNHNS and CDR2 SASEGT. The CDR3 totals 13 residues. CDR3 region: CASSEVRGSPLHF. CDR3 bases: TGTGCCAGCAGTGAAGTAAGGGGGTCACCCCTCCACTTT.

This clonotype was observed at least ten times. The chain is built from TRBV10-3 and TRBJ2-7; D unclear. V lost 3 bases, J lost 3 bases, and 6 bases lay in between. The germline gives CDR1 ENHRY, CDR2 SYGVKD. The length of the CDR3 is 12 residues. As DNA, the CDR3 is TGTGCCATCAGTGACAAAAACTACGAGCAGTACTTC. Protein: CAISDKNYEQYF.

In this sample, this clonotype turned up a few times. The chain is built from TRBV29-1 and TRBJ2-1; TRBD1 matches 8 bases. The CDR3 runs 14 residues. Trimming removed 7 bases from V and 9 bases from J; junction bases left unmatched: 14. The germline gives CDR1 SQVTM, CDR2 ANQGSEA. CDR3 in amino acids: CSANQGQGATEQFF. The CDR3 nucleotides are TGCAGCGCAAACCAAGGGCAGGGGGCGACTGAGCAGTTCTTC.

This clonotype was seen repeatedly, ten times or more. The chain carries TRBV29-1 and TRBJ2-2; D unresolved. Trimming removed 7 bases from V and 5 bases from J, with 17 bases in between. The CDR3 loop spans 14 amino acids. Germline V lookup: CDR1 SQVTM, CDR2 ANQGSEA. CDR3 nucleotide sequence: TGCAGCGCCGGTGGGGAAACTGCTACCGGGGAGCTGTTTTTT. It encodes CSAGGETATGELFF.

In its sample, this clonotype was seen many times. CDR3 in DNA: TGTGCCAGCTCACCACGATTACGACAGGACGGCATGGATGAGCAGTTCTTC. This translates into CASSPRLRQDGMDEQFF. This chain joins TRBV18 and TRBJ2-1, with D perhaps matching TRBD1 (6 bases). The germline V and J ends were trimmed by 1 base and 8 bases, with 21 bases remaining between them. The CDR3 is 17 amino acids. From germline, CDR1 is KGHSH and CDR2 LQKENI.

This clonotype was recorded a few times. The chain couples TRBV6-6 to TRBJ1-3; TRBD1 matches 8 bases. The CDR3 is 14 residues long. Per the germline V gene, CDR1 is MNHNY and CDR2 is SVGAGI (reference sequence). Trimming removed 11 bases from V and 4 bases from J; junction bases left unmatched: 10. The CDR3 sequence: CASKQGVQGNTIYF. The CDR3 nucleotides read TGTGCCTCGAAACAGGGGGTACAAGGAAACACCATATATTTT.

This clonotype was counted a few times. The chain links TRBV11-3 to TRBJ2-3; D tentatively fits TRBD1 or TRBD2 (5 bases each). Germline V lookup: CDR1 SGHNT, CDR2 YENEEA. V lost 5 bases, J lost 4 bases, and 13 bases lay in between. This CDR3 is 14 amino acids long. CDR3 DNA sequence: TGTGCCAGCAGCATGGGACCGCGCCCAGATACGCAGTATTTT. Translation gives CASSMGPRPDTQYF.

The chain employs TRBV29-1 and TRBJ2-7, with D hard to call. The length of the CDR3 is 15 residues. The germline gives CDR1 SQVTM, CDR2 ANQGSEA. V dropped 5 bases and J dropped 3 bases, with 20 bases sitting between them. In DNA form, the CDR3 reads TGCAGCGTTCAAATACCTATCCCCTCCTACTACGAGCAGTACTTC. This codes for CSVQIPIPSYYEQYF.

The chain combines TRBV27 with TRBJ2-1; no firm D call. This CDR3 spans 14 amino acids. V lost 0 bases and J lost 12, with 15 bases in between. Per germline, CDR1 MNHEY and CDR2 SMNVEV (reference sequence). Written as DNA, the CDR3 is TGTGCCAGCAGTTTATCAGGGTCCCCTGGATGGCAGTTCTTC. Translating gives CASSLSGSPGWQFF.

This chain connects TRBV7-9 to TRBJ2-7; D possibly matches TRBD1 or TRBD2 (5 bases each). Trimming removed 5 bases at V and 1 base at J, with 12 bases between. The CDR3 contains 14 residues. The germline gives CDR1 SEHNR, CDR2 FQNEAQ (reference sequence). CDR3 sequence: CASSPLGESYEQYF. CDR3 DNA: TGTGCCAGCAGCCCCCTGGGGGAGTCCTACGAGCAGTACTTC.

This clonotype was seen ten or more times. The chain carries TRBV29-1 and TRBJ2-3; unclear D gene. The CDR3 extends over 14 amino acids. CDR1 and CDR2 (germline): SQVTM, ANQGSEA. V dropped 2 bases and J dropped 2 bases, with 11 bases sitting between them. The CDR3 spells CSVEQPSVTDTQYF. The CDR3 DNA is TGCAGCGTTGAACAACCCTCCGTCACAGATACGCAGTATTTT.

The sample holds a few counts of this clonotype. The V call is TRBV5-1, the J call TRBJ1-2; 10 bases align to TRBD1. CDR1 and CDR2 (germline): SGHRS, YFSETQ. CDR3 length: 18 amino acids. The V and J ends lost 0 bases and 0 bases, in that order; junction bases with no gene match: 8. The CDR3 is CASSLGQGAFYSNYGYTF. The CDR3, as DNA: TGCGCCAGCAGCTTGGGACAGGGGGCGTTCTACTCTAACTATGGCTACACCTTC.

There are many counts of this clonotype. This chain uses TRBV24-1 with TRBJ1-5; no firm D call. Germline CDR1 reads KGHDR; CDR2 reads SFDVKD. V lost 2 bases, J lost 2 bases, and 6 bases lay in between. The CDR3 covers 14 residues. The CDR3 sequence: CATSDSGRNQPQHF. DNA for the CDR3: TGTGCCACCAGTGATTCTGGTCGCAATCAGCCCCAGCATTTT.

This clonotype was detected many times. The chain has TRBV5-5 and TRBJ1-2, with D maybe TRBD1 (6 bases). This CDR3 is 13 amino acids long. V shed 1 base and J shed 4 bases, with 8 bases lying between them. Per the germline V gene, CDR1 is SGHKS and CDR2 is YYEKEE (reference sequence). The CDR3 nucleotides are TGTGCCAGCAGCTTGCAGGGGTTCTATGGCTACACCTTC. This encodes CASSLQGFYGYTF.